This T cell receptor beta chain comes out of a study of CD8+ T cells in alopecia areata. The study's findings and limits: Clonality in lesional scalp, especially alopecia totalis/universalis, exceeded that of normal scalp.

Regarding this clone: Antigen unknown.

Peripheral blood and lesional scalp punch biopsies were taken from alopecia areata patients. CDR3 length: 11 residues. V dropped 5 bases and J dropped 5 bases, with 6 bases sitting between them. CDR1 and CDR2 (germline): SEHNR, FQNEAQ (reference sequence). Extracted RNA was reverse transcribed into cDNA, the sequencing template. Generated by immunoSEQ multiplex PCR, the TCRdb table keeps only in-frame clones and is missing some. The data contain around 140,000 clones, about 50% of them seen just once; the ten biggest clones take up around 19%. This clonotype was sampled from a human donor with alopecia areata. Sample: CD8+ T cells sorted from blood, taken at week 0. The chain links TRBV7-9 to TRBJ2-5; D gene ambiguous. CDR3 protein: CASSPLETQYF. CDR3 nucleotide sequence: TGTGCCAGCAGCCCCTTGGAGACCCAGTACTTC.